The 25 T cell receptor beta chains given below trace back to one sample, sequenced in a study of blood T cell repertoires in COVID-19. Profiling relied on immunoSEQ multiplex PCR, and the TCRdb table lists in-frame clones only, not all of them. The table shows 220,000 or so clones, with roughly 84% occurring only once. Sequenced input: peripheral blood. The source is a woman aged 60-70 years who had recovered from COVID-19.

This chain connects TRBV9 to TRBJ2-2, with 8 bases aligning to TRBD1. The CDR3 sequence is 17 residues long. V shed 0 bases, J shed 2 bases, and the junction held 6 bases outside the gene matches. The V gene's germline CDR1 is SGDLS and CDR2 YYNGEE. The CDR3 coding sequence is TGTGCCAGCAGCGTAGATGGACAGGGACTCAACACCGGGGAGCTGTTTTTT. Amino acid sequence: CASSVDGQGLNTGELFF.

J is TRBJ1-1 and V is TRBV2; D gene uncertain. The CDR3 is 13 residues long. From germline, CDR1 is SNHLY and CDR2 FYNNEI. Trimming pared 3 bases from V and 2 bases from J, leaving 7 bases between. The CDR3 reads CASSEWQNTEAFF. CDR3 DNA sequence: TGTGCCAGCAGTGAGTGGCAAAACACTGAAGCTTTCTTT. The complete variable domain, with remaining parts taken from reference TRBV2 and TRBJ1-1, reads EPEVTQTPSHQVTQMGQEVILRCVPISNHLYFYWYRQILGQKVEFLVSFYNNEISEKSEIFDDQFSVERPDGSNFTLKIRSTKLEDSAMYFCASSEWQNTEAFFGQGTRLTVV.

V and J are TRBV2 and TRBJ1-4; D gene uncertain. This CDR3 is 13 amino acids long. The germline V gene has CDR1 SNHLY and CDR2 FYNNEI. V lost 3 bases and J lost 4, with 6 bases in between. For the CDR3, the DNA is TGTGCCAGCAGTGAGGAGCTTAATGAAAAACTGTTTTTT. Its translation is CASSEELNEKLFF.

The CDR3 DNA reads as TGTGCCTGGAGCCCTAGCGGGGGGCGCGAGCAGTACTTC. It codes for CAWSPSGGREQYF. The genes are TRBV30 and TRBJ2-7; TRBD2 matches at 11 bases. Germline V lookup: CDR1 GTSNPN, CDR2 SVGIG (reference sequence). The junction had 4 bases not matched to a gene; V was cut back by 3 bases and J by 6 bases. CDR3 length: 13 amino acids.

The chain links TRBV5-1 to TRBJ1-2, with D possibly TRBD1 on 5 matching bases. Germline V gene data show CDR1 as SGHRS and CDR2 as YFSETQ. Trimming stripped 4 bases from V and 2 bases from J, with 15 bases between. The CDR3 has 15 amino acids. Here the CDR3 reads CASSVGPDMNYGYTF. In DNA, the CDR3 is TGCGCCAGCAGCGTGGGACCTGACATGAACTATGGCTACACCTTC.

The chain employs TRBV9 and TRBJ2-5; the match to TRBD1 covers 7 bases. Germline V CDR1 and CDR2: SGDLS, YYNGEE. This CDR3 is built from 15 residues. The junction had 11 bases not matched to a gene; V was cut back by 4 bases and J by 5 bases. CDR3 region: CASSSRTGGLETQYF. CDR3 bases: TGTGCCAGCAGCTCACGGACAGGCGGACTGGAGACCCAGTACTTC. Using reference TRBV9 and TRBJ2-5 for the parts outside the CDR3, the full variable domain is DSGVTQTPKHLITATGQRVTLRCSPRSGDLSVYWYQQSLDQGLQFLIQYYNGEERAKGNILERFSAQQFPDLHSELNLSSLELGDSALYFCASSSRTGGLETQYFGPGTRLLVL.

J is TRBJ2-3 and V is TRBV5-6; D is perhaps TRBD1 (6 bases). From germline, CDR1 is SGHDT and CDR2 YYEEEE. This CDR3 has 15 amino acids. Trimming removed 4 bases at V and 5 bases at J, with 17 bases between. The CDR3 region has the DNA TGTGCCAGCAGCGATGGTGGCAGGGGTTTAGATACGCAGTATTTT. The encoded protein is CASSDGGRGLDTQYF.

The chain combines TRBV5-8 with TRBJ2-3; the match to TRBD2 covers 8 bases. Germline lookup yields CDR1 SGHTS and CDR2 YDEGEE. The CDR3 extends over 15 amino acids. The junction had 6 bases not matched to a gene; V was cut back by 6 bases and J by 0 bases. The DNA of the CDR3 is TGTGCCAGCACTAGCGGGCGCTCTAGCACAGATACGCAGTATTTT. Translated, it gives CASTSGRSSTDTQYF.

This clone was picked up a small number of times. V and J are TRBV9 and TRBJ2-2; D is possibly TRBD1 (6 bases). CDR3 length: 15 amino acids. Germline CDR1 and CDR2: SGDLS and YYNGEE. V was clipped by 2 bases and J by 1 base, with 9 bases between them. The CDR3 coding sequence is TGTGCCAGCAGCGTGGACAGACTGAACACCGGGGAGCTGTTTTTT. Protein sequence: CASSVDRLNTGELFF. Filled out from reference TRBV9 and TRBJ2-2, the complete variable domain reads DSGVTQTPKHLITATGQRVTLRCSPRSGDLSVYWYQQSLDQGLQFLIQYYNGEERAKGNILERFSAQQFPDLHSELNLSSLELGDSALYFCASSVDRLNTGELFFGEGSRLTVL.

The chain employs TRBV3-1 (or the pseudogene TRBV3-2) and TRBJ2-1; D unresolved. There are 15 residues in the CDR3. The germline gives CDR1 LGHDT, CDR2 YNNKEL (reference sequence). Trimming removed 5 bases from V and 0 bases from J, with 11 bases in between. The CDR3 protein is CASSGQTSSYNEQFF. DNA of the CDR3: TGTGCCAGCAGCGGTCAAACGAGCTCCTACAATGAGCAGTTCTTC.

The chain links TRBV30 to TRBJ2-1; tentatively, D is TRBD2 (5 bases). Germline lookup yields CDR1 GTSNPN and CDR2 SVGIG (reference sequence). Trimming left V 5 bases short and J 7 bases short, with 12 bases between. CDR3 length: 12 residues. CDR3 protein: CAWEVSGNEQFF. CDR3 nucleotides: TGTGCCTGGGAGGTGTCGGGGAATGAGCAGTTCTTC.

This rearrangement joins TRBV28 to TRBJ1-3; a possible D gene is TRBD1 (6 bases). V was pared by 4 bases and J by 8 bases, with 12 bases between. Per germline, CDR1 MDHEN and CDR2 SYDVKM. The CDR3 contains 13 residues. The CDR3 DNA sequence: TGTGCCAGCAGTTGGGGGCAGGGTGACACCATATATTTT. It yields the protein CASSWGQGDTIYF.

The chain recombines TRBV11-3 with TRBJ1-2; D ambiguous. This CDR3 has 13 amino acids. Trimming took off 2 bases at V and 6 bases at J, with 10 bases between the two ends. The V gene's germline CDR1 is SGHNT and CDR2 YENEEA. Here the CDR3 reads CASSLIQEDGYTF. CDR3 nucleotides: TGTGCCAGCAGCTTAATCCAAGAGGATGGCTACACCTTC.

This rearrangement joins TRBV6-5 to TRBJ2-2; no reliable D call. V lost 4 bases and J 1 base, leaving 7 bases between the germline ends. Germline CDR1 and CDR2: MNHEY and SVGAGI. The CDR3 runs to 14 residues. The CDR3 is CASSWAENTGELFF. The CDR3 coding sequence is TGTGCCAGCAGTTGGGCAGAGAACACCGGGGAGCTGTTTTTT.

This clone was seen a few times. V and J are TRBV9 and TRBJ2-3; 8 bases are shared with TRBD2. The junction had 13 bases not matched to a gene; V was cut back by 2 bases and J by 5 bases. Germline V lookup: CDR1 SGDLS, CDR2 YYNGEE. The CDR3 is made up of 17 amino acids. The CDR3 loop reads CASSVAEDSGEEDTQYF. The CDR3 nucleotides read TGTGCCAGCAGCGTTGCGGAAGATAGCGGGGAGGAAGATACGCAGTATTTT.

CDR3 sequence reads: CASSRTGGAYEQYF. DNA for the CDR3: TGTGCCAGCAGCCGGACAGGGGGGGCCTACGAGCAGTACTTC. The rearrangement links TRBV21-1 to TRBJ2-7; the table's D call TRBD1 went unverified against the DNA. TRBV21-1 is flagged as a pseudogene. The CDR3 is made up of 14 amino acids.

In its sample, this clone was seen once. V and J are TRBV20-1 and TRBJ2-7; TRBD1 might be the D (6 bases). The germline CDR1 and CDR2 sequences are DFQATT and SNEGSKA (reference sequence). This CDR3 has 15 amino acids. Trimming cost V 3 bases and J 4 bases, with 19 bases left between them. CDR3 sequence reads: CSASRPGTKFYEQYF. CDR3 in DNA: TGCAGTGCTAGTCGCCCCGGGACAAAGTTTTACGAGCAGTACTTC.

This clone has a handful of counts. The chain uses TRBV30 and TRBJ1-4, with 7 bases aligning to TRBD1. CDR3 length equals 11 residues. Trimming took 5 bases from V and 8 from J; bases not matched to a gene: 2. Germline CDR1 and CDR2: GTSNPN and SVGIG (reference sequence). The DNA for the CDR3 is TGTGCCTGGGACAGGGCCGAAAAACTGTTTTTT. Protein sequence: CAWDRAEKLFF.

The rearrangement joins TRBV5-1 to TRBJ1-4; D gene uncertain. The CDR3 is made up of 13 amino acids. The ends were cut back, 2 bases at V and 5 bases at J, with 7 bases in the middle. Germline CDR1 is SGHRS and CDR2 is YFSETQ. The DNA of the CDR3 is TGCGCCAGCAGCTTTCGAGTCAATGAAAAACTGTTTTTT. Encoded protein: CASSFRVNEKLFF.

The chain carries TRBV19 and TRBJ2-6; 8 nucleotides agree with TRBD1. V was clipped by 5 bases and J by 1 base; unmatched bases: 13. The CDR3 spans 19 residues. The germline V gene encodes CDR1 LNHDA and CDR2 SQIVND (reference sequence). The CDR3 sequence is CASSFGTGLGGSGANVLTF. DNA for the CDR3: TGTGCCAGTAGTTTCGGGACAGGCCTCGGAGGGTCTGGGGCCAACGTCCTGACTTTC.

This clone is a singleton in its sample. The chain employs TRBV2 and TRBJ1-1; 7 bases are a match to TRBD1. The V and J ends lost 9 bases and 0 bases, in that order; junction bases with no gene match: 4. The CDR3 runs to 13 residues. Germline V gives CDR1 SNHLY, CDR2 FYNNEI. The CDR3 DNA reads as TGTGCCAGTGAACAGGGGTTGAACACTGAAGCTTTCTTT. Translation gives CASEQGLNTEAFF. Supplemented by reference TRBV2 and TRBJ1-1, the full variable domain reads EPEVTQTPSHQVTQMGQEVILRCVPISNHLYFYWYRQILGQKVEFLVSFYNNEISEKSEIFDDQFSVERPDGSNFTLKIRSTKLEDSAMYFCASEQGLNTEAFFGQGTRLTVV.

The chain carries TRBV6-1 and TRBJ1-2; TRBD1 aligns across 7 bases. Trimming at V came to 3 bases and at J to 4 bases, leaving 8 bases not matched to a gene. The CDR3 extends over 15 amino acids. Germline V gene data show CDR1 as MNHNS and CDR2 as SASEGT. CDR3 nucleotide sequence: TGTGCCAGCAGTGAGCGGTCAGGGGGTATCTATGGCTACACCTTC. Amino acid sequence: CASSERSGGIYGYTF.

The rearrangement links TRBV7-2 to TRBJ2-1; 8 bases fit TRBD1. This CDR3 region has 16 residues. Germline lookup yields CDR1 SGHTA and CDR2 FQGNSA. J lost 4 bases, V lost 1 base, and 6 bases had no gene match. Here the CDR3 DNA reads TGTGCCAGCAGCTTAGGAGCAGGGGGCTGGTACAATGAGCAGTTCTTC. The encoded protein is CASSLGAGGWYNEQFF.

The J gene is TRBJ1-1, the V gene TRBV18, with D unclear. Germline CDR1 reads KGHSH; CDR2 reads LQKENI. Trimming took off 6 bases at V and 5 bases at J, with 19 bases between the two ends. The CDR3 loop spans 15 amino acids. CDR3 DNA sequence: TGTGCCAGCTCCCCTGGAAGGGAAACGGGGACTGAAGCTTTCTTT. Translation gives CASSPGRETGTEAFF.

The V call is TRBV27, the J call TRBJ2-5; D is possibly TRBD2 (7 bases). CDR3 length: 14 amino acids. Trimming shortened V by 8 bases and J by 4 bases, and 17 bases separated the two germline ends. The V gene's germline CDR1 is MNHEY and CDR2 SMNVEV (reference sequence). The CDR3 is CASRRGLAGETQYF. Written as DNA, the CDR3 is TGTGCCAGCCGTAGGGGGTTAGCGGGAGAGACCCAGTACTTC.